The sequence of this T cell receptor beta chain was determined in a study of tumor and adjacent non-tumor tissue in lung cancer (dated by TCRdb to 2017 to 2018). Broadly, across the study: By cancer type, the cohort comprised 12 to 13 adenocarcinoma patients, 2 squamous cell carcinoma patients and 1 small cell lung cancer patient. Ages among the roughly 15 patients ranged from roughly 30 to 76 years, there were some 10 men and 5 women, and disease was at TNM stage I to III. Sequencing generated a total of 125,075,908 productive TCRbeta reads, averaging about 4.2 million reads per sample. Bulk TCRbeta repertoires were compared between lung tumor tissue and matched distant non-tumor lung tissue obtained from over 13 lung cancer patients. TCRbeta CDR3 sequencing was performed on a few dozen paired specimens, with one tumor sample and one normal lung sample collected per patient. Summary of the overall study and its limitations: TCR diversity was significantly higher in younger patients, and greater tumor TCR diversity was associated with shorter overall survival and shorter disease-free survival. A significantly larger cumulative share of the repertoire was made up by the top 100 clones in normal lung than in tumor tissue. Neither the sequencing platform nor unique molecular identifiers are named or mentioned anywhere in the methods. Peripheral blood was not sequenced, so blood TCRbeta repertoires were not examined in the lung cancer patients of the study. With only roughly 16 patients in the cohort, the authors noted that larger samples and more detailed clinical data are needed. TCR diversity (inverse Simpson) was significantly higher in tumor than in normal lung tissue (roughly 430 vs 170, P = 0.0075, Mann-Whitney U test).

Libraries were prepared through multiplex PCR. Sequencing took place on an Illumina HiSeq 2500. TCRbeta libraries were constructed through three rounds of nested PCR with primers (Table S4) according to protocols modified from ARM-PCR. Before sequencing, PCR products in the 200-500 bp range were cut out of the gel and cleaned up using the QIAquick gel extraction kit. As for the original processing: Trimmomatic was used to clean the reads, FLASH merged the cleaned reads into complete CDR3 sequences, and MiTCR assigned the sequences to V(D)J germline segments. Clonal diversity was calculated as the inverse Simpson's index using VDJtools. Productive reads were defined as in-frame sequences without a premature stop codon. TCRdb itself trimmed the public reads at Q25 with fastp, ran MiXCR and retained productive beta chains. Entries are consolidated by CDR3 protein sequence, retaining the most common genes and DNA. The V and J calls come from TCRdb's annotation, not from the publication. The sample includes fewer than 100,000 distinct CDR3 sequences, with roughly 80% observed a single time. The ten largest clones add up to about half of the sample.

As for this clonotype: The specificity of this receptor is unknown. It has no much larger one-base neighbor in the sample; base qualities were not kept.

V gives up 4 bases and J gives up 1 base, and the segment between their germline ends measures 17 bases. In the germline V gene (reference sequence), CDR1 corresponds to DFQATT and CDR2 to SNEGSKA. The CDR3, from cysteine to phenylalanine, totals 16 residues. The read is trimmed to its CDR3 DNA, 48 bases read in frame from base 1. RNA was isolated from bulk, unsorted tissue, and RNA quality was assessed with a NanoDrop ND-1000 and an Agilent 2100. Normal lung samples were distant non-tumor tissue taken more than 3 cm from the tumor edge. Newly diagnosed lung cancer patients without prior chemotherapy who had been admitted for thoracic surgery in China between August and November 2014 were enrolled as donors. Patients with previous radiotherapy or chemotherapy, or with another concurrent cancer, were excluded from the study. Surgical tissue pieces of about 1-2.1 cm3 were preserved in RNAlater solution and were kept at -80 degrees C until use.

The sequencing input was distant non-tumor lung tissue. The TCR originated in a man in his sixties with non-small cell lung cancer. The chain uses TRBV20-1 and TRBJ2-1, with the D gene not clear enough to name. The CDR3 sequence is CSATHSRQSSYNEQFF. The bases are TGCAGTGCTACGCATAGTAGGCAGTCGTCCTACAATGAGCAGTTCTTC.